This T cell receptor beta chain was obtained from a study of early T cells in non-severe SARS-CoV-2 infection. Study context: Chains were unpaired, as sequencing was done on bulk RNA from unsorted whole blood.

Individual cDNA molecules carried attached unique molecular identifiers. TCRdb passed the 5' RACE reads through MiXCR, listing each CDR3 protein once. The top ten hold about 7.9% of the sample, which has around 33,000 distinct CDR3 sequences, 4% to 5% seen once. Trimming took off 0 bases at V and 9 bases at J, with 9 bases between the two ends. This CDR3 comprises 13 residues. Germline CDR1 reads SGHTA; CDR2 reads FQGTGA. Broader study findings: Anti-spike CD8 responses were favored by VDJdb matching, which missed private and CD4 specificities.

For this clonotype: Its antigen remains unknown.

This chain uses TRBV7-3 with TRBJ2-4; D perhaps matches TRBD1 (5 bases). The sequenced sample was whole blood. This TCR derives from an adult who was a healthcare worker with PCR-confirmed SARS-CoV-2 infection or an uninfected control (not recorded which). This chain's CDR3 is CASSLTGEGIQYF. The CDR3 nucleotides read TGTGCCAGCAGCTTAACAGGGGAAGGCATTCAGTACTTC.